Here is one T cell receptor (beta chain) with its context. CDR1 SGDLS and CDR2 YYNGEE come from the germline V gene. This CDR3 region has 14 residues. Trimming left V 3 bases short and J 2 bases short, with 11 bases between. This sample was taken from a study of blood T cell repertoires in COVID-19. Study information: Samples of COVID-19 (acute and convalescent) were obtained from the United States, Italy and Spain. T cells, B-cell-depleted T cells, or PBMCs provided the cDNA or gDNA that served as material.

Original processing methods: Nucleated cell number was recorded as an estimate derived from reference gene primer amplification. Repertoires were generated with immunoSEQ multiplex PCR, while TCRdb's copy carries only in-frame clones and drops some. V and J calls and clone size are given by that table; D and trimming were obtained from the DNA. The sample contains 250,000 to 300,000 clones, 87% of which appear only once. The sequence was collected from a woman between 50 and 59 years old who had recovered from COVID-19. The V and J genes are TRBV9 and TRBJ2-5; D may be TRBD2 (6 bases). The sample comprised peripheral blood. The CDR3 loop reads CASSDRDSQETQYF. The DNA for the CDR3 is TGTGCCAGCAGCGACCGGGACTCGCAAGAGACCCAGTACTTC.